Each of the 27 T cell receptor beta chains below was sequenced from the same sample in a study of T-cell reconstitution after alpha-beta-depleted transplantation in children (dated by TCRdb to the mid-2010s). Library creation used PCR. TCRdb records Illumina HiSeq 2500 as the sequencer. To normalize quantification of the TCRbeta repertoire, the TCR libraries were built with molecular barcoding that relied on unique molecular identifiers. Using fastp at Q25 and MiXCR, TCRdb reprocessed the public reads and kept productive beta chains. Every distinct CDR3 protein forms one entry, paired with its most common genes and DNA. This sample is represented by about 610,000 distinct CDR3 sequences; approximately 10% of them were singletons. Roughly 4% of the sample belongs to the ten largest clones. The input for sequencing was PBMCs from the stem cell graft donor, taken from the stem cell graft. These receptors originate from a human donor who donated a stem cell graft to a child with acute myeloid leukemia.

The V and J genes are TRBV7-6 and TRBJ2-1; 11 nucleotides align to TRBD2. Germline CDR1 SGHVS, CDR2 FNYEAQ. CDR3 length: 19 residues. J lost 5 bases, V lost 1 base, and 13 bases had no gene match. The CDR3: CASSLGFPGTSGPNNEQFF. The CDR3 DNA is TGTGCCAGCAGCTTAGGGTTCCCTGGGACTAGCGGACCCAACAATGAGCAGTTCTTC.

This clonotype was seen a few times. The chain is built from TRBV9 and TRBJ2-1; 10 positions agree with TRBD1. Germline loops: CDR1 SGDLS, CDR2 YYNGEE. The J segment lost 6 bases and the V segment lost 3 bases, leaving 3 bases of the junction unmatched. This CDR3 is 14 amino acids long. CDR3 bases: TGTGCCAGCAGCGGCCGGACAGGGGGCAATGAGCAGTTCTTC. It encodes CASSGRTGGNEQFF.

This rearrangement joins TRBV10-3 to TRBJ2-1; D is ambiguous. The germline V and J ends were trimmed by 10 bases and 0 bases, with 13 bases remaining between them. The CDR3 length is 14 residues. Germline CDR1 is ENHRY and CDR2 is SYGVKD. The CDR3 coding sequence is TGTGCCACCTCGGACCTGAGCTCCTACAATGAGCAGTTCTTC. Residues: CATSDLSSYNEQFF.

This clonotype has more than one count but fewer than ten. The genes are TRBV14 and TRBJ2-1; TRBD2 might be the D (5 bases). V lost 0 bases and J lost 12, with 9 bases in between. CDR1 and CDR2 from the germline V gene are SGHDN and FVKESK. The CDR3 extends over 12 amino acids. The CDR3 DNA follows: TGTGCCAGCAGCCAAGAGAGGGTAGTGCAGTTCTTC. Protein product: CASSQERVVQFF.

Points on this clonotype: The junction shows a germline mismatch at one end, possibly a read error. The chain is built from TRBV5-5 and TRBJ2-7, with TRBD1 matching 10 bases. Germline V gene lookup returns CDR1 SGHKS and CDR2 YYEKEE (reference sequence). The CDR3 totals 16 residues. In DNA, the CDR3 is TGTGCCAGCAGCGGGAGGCGCGGGGGACAGGGGACGATTTTGGGATTC. Protein product: CASSGRRGGQGTILGF.

Only a few counts were recorded for this clonotype. This chain joins TRBV5-1 and TRBJ2-3, with TRBD2 matching 10 bases. The length of the CDR3 is 15 residues. From germline, CDR1 is SGHRS and CDR2 YFSETQ. With V trimmed by 3 bases and J by 4 bases, 5 bases remained unmatched. The CDR3 reads CASSSLAGESDTQYF. The CDR3, as DNA: TGCGCCAGCAGCTCGCTAGCGGGAGAGTCAGATACGCAGTATTTT.

This clonotype was counted once. The chain carries TRBV5-1 and TRBJ2-7, with 9 bases lining up with TRBD1. The CDR3 is 14 amino acids. V lost 4 bases to trimming and J lost 3 bases; unmatched junction nucleotides: 5. The germline V gene encodes CDR1 SGHRS and CDR2 YFSETQ. CDR3 sequence (DNA): TGCGCCAGCAGCCAGGGACAGGGTTTCTACGAGCAGTACTTC. This codes for CASSQGQGFYEQYF.

This clonotype was counted at least ten times. The gene calls are TRBV12-3 or TRBV12-4 and TRBJ2-1; D might be TRBD1 or TRBD2, each matching 5 bases. This CDR3 spans 15 amino acids. V was shortened by 3 bases and J by 1 base, with 10 bases between the two germline ends. This CDR3 is CASSFWDQSYNEQFF. CDR3 coding DNA: TGTGCCAGCAGTTTCTGGGACCAATCCTACAATGAGCAGTTCTTC.

The chain couples TRBV7-2 to TRBJ2-1, with D uncertain. Trimming took 1 base from V and 2 from J, leaving 9 bases between them. This CDR3 has 15 residues. Germline V CDR1 and CDR2: SGHTA, FQGNSA. CDR3 protein: CASSLGANPYNEQFF. The CDR3 nucleotides read TGTGCCAGCAGCTTAGGTGCAAACCCCTACAATGAGCAGTTCTTC.

There are a few counts of this clonotype. V is TRBV5-1 and J is TRBJ1-5; D possibly corresponds to TRBD1 (6 bases). The CDR3 contains 13 residues. The V and J ends lost 7 bases and 4 bases respectively, with 12 bases between them. CDR1 and CDR2 (germline): SGHRS, YFSETQ. The CDR3 reads CASRTVLNQPQHF. CDR3 in DNA: TGCGCCAGCCGGACAGTCCTAAATCAGCCCCAGCATTTT.

This clonotype was counted a few times. This chain joins TRBV4-3 and TRBJ2-2; 7 nucleotides align to TRBD1. With 2 bases clipped from V and 1 base from J, the junction kept 4 bases outside the gene matches. The CDR3 spans 16 residues. Germline V gives CDR1 LGHNA, CDR2 YSLEER. The CDR3 spells CASSQPTGRNTGELFF. The DNA for the CDR3 is TGCGCCAGCAGCCAACCGACAGGGAGGAACACCGGGGAGCTGTTTTTT.

This clonotype was found many times. The gene calls are TRBV5-6 and TRBJ2-7; 13 nucleotides match TRBD2. CDR1 SGHDT and CDR2 YYEEEE come from the germline V gene. The CDR3 sequence is 19 residues long. Trimming cost V 4 bases and J 4 bases; bases outside gene matches: 17. The CDR3 is CASSDPPGLAGPGAYEQYF. In nucleotides, the CDR3 is TGTGCCAGCAGCGATCCCCCGGGACTAGCGGGACCAGGGGCTTACGAGCAGTACTTC.

This clonotype was counted at least ten times. The V and J genes are TRBV7-8 and TRBJ1-2; TRBD1 matches at 8 bases. Germline CDR1 SGHVS, CDR2 FQNEAQ. This CDR3 is 11 amino acids long. V lost 8 bases and J lost 6; bases outside the gene matches: 2. This chain's CDR3 is CASADRDGYTF. CDR3 DNA: TGTGCCAGCGCGGACAGGGATGGCTACACCTTC.

Only a few counts were recorded for this clonotype. V gene TRBV12-3 or TRBV12-4 combines with J gene TRBJ2-1; 10 bases line up with TRBD2. Losses at the gene ends were 3 bases for V and 6 bases for J; bases not matched to a gene: 5. The CDR3 runs to 15 residues. CDR3 in amino acids: CASSLLGTSVNEQFF. The CDR3 DNA follows: TGTGCCAGCAGTTTGCTCGGGACTAGCGTCAATGAGCAGTTCTTC.

Many counts were recorded for this clonotype. V and J are TRBV4-2 and TRBJ2-7; the match to TRBD2 covers 14 bases. V was pared by 1 base and J by 3 bases, with 11 bases of the junction left unmatched. CDR1 LGHNA and CDR2 YNFKEQ come from the germline V gene. The CDR3 runs 19 residues. As DNA, the CDR3 is TGTGCCAGCAGCCAAGTAGGTAGTGGGACTAGCGGGAGAATCTACGAGCAGTACTTC. Its translation: CASSQVGSGTSGRIYEQYF.

This clonotype has a handful of counts. The J gene is TRBJ2-1, the V gene TRBV15; no firm D call. V was pared by 0 bases and J by 4 bases, with 7 bases between. The V gene's germline CDR1 is LNHNV and CDR2 YYDKDF (reference sequence). The CDR3 covers 14 residues. CDR3 loop: CATSREDKYNEQFF. The CDR3 bases are TGTGCCACCAGCAGAGAGGATAAATACAATGAGCAGTTCTTC.

In its sample, this clonotype was seen many times. The CDR3 DNA reads TGTGCCAGTGCCCGGGGATCCACAGATACGCAGTATTTT. This codes for CASARGSTDTQYF. The V gene is TRBV9, the J gene TRBJ2-3, with D possibly TRBD2 on 5 matching bases. CDR3 size: 13 residues. Per germline, CDR1 SGDLS and CDR2 YYNGEE. Trimming removed 8 bases at V and 2 bases at J, with 12 bases between. The full variable domain, rest sourced from reference TRBV9 and TRBJ2-3, is DSGVTQTPKHLITATGQRVTLRCSPRSGDLSVYWYQQSLDQGLQFLIQYYNGEERAKGNILERFSAQQFPDLHSELNLSSLELGDSALYFCASARGSTDTQYFGPGTRLTVL.

This clonotype was seen a few times. The chain combines TRBV27 with TRBJ1-4; 8 bases fit TRBD1. From germline, CDR1 is MNHEY and CDR2 SMNVEV (reference sequence). The CDR3 spans 14 residues. V lost 2 bases, J lost 8 bases, and 4 bases stayed unmatched. The CDR3 is CASSLQGAREKLFF. CDR3 DNA: TGTGCCAGCAGTTTACAGGGGGCGAGAGAAAAACTGTTTTTT.

Comments on this clonotype: Mismatch with germline at one junction end may stem from a read error. The chain recombines TRBV29-1 with TRBJ2-7, with D tentatively TRBD1 or TRBD2 (5 bases each). Germline CDR1 reads SQVTM; CDR2 reads ANQGSEA. The CDR3 runs 13 residues. In nucleotides, the CDR3 is TGCAGCGTCGAAGGGACGGCCTCCTACGAGCAGTACTTC. As protein: CSVEGTASYEQYF.

This clonotype was counted ten times or more. V usage is TRBV7-2 and J usage is TRBJ2-5; 9 positions agree with TRBD2. The CDR3 sequence is 16 residues long. V was pared by 5 bases and J by 6 bases, with 13 bases of the junction left unmatched. The germline CDR1 and CDR2 sequences are SGHTA and FQGNSA. The CDR3 sequence is CASSPPGGRAIKTQYF. CDR3 DNA sequence: TGTGCCAGCAGCCCCCCGGGCGGGAGGGCCATAAAGACCCAGTACTTC.

As concerns this clonotype: Lacking the conserved final phenylalanine or tryptophan, this CDR3 likely reflects a read error. V and J are TRBV5-1 and TRBJ2-7, with 9 bases aligning to TRBD2. CDR1 is SGHRS, CDR2 YFSETQ, per germline. V was pared by 1 base and J by 4 bases, with 6 bases of the junction left unmatched. This CDR3 is 15 amino acids long. The CDR3 spells CASSLSTSGLYEQYY. The DNA of the CDR3 is TGCGCCAGCAGCTTGTCCACTAGCGGGCTTTACGAGCAGTACTAC.

This clonotype was counted many times. The chain has TRBV28 and TRBJ2-7; D gene ambiguous. This CDR3 has 12 residues. V lost 5 bases, J lost 6 bases, and 11 bases lay in between. Per the germline V gene, CDR1 is MDHEN and CDR2 is SYDVKM. The DNA of the CDR3 is TGTGCCAGCAGTCTACCCGGTGGCGAGCAGTACTTC. Residues: CASSLPGGEQYF.

This clonotype was seen ten or more times. The chain couples TRBV7-3 to TRBJ2-1, with D unresolved. This CDR3 region has 15 residues. V lost 2 bases and J lost 2, with 10 bases in between. CDR1 and CDR2 from the germline V gene are SGHTA and FQGTGA. This CDR3 is CASSLQRPTYNEQFF. In DNA form, the CDR3 reads TGTGCCAGCAGCTTACAACGTCCCACCTACAATGAGCAGTTCTTC.

V usage is TRBV29-1 and J usage is TRBJ1-2, with a weak D call TRBD1 (6 bases). There are 12 residues in the CDR3. Germline CDR1 is SQVTM and CDR2 is ANQGSEA. Trimming removed 7 bases at V and 8 bases at J, with 17 bases between. CDR3 nucleotides: TGCAGCGCCTCTTCACCGGACAGCGGCTACACCTTC. The encoded protein is CSASSPDSGYTF. The variable domain in full, completed from reference TRBV29-1 and TRBJ1-2, reads SAVISQKPSRDICQRGTSLTIQCQVDSQVTMMFWYRQQPGQSLTLIATANQGSEATYESGFVIDKFPISRPNLTFSTLTVSNMSPEDSSIYLCSASSPDSGYTFGSGTRLTVV.

This clonotype was observed at least ten times. V gene TRBV29-1 combines with J gene TRBJ2-1; possible D gene TRBD2, 5 bases. This CDR3 region has 12 residues. Trimming left V 1 base short and J 9 bases short, with 10 bases between. CDR1 and CDR2 from the germline V gene are SQVTM and ANQGSEA. The CDR3 DNA is TGCAGCGTTGAAGTTTGGGAGACTGAGCAGTTCTTC. Translation gives CSVEVWETEQFF.

This clonotype appeared many times. The rearrangement links TRBV11-2 to TRBJ2-7; TRBD2 agrees at 10 bases. The junction had 5 bases not matched to a gene; V was cut back by 2 bases and J by 1 base. Germline-derived CDR1 and CDR2 are SGHAT and FQNNGV. The CDR3 consists of 16 residues. CDR3 DNA: TGTGCCAGCAGCTTACTAGCGGGAGCAACGTCCTACGAGCAGTACTTC. Amino acids: CASSLLAGATSYEQYF.

The chain has TRBV4-1 and TRBJ2-5; D is ambiguous. The CDR3 spans 15 residues. V was shortened by 5 bases and J by 5 bases, with 18 bases between the two germline ends. Germline V gene lookup returns CDR1 MGHRA and CDR2 YSYEKL. The CDR3 protein is CASSLGRMVRETQYF. The CDR3 coding sequence is TGCGCCAGCAGCTTAGGCCGTATGGTCCGGGAGACCCAGTACTTC.